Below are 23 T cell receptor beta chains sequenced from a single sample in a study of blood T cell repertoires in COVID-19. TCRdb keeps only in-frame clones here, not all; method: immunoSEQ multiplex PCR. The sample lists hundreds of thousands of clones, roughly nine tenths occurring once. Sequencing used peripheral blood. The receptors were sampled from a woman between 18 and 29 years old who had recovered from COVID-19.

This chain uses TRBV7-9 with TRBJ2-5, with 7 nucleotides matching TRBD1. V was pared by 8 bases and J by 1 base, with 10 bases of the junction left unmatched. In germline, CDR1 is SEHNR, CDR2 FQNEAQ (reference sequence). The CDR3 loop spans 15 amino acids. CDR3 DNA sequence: TGTGCCAGCCTCAGGGACCGGGACAGCCAAGAGACCCAGTACTTC. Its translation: CASLRDRDSQETQYF.

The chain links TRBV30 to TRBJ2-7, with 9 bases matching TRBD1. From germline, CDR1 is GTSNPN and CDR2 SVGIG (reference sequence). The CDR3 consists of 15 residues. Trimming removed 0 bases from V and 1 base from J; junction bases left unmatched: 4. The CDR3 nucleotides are TGTGCCTGGAGTGTACAACAGGGGGCATCCTACGAGCAGTACTTC. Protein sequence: CAWSVQQGASYEQYF. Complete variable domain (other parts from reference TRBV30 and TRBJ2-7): SQTIHQWPATLVQPVGSPLSLECTVEGTSNPNLYWYRQAAGRGLQLLFYSVGIGQISSEVPQNLSASRPQDRQFILSSKKLLLSDSGFYLCAWSVQQGASYEQYFGPGTRLTVT.

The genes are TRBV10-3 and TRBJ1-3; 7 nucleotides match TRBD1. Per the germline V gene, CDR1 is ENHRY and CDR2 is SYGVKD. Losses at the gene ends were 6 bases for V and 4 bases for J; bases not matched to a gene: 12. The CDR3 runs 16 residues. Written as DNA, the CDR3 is TGTGCCATCAGCGAGCGACAGGGCCCAAAAGGAAACACCATATATTTT. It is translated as CAISERQGPKGNTIYF.

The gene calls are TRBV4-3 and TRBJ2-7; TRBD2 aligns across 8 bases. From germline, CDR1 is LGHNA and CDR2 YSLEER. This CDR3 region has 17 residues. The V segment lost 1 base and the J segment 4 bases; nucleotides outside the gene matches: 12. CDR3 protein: CASSQVYGTSLNYEQYF. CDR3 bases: TGCGCCAGCAGCCAAGTCTACGGGACTAGTCTTAATTACGAGCAGTACTTC.

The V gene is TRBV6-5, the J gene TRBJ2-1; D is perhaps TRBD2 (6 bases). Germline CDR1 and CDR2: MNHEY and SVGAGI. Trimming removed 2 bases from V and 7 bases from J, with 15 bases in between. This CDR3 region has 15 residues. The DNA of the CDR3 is TGTGCCAGCAGTTACCCGGCGGATGGGGGGAATGAGCAGTTCTTC. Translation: CASSYPADGGNEQFF.

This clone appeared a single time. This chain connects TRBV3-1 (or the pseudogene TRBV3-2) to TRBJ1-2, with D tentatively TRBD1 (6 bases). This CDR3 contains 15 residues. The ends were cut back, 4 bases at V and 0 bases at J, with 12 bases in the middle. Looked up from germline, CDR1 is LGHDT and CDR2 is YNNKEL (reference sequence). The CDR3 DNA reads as TGTGCCAGCAGCCGCGGACAGTCCTCTAACTATGGCTACACCTTC. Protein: CASSRGQSSNYGYTF.

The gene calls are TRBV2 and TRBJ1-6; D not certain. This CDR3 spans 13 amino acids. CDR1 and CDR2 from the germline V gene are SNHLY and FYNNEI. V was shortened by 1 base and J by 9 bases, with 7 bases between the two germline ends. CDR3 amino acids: CASSEESGSPLHF. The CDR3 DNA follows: TGTGCCAGCAGTGAAGAGAGCGGTTCACCCCTCCACTTT.

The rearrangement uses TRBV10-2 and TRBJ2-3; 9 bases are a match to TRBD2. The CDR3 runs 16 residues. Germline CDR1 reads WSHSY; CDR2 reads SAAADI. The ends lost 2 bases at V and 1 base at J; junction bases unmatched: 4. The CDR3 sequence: CASSELRTSGTDTQYF. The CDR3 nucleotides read TGCGCCAGCAGTGAGCTCCGGACTAGCGGCACAGATACGCAGTATTTT.

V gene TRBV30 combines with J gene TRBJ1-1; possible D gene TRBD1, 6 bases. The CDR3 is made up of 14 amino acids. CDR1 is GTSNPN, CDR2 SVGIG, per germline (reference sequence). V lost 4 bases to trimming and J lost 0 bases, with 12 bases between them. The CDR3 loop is CAWTDRPMNTEAFF. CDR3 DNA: TGTGCCTGGACCGACAGGCCCATGAACACTGAAGCTTTCTTT.

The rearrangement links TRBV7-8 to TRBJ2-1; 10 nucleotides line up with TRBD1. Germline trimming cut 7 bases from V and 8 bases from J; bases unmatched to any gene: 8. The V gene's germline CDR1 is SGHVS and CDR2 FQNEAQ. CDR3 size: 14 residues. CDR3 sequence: CASNNRDRGDEQFF. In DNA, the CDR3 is TGTGCCAGCAACAACCGGGACAGGGGCGATGAGCAGTTCTTC.

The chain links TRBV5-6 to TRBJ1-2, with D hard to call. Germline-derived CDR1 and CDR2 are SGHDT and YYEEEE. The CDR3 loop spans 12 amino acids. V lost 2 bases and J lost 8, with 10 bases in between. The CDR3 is CASSLGGRGYTF. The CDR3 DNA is TGTGCCAGCAGCTTAGGCGGCCGGGGCTACACCTTC.

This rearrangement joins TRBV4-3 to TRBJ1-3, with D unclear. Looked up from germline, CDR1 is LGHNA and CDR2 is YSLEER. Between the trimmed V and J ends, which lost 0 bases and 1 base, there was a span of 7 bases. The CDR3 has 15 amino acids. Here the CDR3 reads CASSQDPGSGNTIYF. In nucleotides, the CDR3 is TGCGCCAGCAGCCAAGATCCGGGATCTGGAAACACCATATATTTT.

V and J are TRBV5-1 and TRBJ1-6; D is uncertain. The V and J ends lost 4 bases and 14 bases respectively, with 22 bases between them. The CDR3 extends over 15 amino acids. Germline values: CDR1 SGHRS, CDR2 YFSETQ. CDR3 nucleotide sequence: TGCGCCAGCAGCATTGATGCCGGCAGAGGGAGGGCCCTCCACTTT. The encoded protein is CASSIDAGRGRALHF.

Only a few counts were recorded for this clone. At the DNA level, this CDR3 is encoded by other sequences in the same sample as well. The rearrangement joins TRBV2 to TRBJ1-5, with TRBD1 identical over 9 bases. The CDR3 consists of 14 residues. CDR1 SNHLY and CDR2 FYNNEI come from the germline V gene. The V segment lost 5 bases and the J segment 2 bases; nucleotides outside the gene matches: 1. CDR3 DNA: TGTGCCAGCAGTCGGACAGGGGGCAATCAGCCCCAGCATTTT. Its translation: CASSRTGGNQPQHF.

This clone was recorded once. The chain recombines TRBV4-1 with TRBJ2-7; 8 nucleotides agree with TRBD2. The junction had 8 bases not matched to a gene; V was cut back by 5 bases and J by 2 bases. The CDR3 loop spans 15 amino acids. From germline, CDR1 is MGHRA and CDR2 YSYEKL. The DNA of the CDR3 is TGCGCCAGCAGCTTCCATAGCGGGGAGACCTACGAGCAGTACTTC. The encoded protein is CASSFHSGETYEQYF.

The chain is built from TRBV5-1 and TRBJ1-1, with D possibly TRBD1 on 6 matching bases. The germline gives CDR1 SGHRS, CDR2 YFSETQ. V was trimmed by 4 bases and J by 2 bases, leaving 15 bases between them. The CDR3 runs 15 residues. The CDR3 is CASSPLGGLNTEAFF. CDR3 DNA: TGCGCCAGCAGCCCCCTCGGGGGGCTAAACACTGAAGCTTTCTTT.

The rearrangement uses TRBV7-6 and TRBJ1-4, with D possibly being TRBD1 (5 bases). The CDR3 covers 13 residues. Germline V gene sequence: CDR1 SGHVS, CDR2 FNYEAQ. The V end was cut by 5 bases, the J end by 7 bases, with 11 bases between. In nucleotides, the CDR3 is TGTGCCAGCAGCCCAGGACACCTTGAAAAACTGTTTTTT. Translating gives CASSPGHLEKLFF. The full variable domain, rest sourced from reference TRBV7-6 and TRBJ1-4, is GAGVSQSPRYKVTKRGQDVALRCDPISGHVSLYWYRQALGQGPEFLTYFNYEAQQDKSGLPNDRFSAERPEGSISTLTIQRTEQRDSAMYRCASSPGHLEKLFFGSGTQLSVL.

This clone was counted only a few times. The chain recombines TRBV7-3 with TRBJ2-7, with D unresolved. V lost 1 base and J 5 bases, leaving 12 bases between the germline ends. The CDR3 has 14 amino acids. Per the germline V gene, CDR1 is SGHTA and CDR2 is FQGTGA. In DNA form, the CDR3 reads TGTGCCAGCAGCTTAAACCCCGCTAGAGACGAGCAGTACTTC. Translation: CASSLNPARDEQYF.

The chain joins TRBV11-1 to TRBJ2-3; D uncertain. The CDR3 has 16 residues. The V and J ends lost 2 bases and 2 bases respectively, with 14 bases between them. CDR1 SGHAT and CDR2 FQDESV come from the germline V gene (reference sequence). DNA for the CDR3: TGTGCCAGCAGCTTAACTTCCACCCGGTCCACAGATACGCAGTATTTT. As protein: CASSLTSTRSTDTQYF. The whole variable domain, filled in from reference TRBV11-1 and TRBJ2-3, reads EAEVAQSPRYKITEKSQAVAFWCDPISGHATLYWYRQILGQGPELLVQFQDESVVDDSQLPKDRFSAERLKGVDSTLKIQPAELGDSAMYLCASSLTSTRSTDTQYFGPGTRLTVL.

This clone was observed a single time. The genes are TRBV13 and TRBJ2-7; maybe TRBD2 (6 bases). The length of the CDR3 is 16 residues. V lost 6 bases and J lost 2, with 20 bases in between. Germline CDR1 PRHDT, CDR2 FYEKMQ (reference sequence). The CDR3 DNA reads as TGTGCCAGCAGTCGCCCGGGGGAGGCTATCCCCTACGAGCAGTACTTC. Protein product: CASSRPGEAIPYEQYF. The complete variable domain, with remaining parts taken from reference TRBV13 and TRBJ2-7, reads AAGVIQSPRHLIKEKRETATLKCYPIPRHDTVYWYQQGPGQDPQFLISFYEKMQSDKGSIPDRFSAQQFSDYHSELNMSSLELGDSALYFCASSRPGEAIPYEQYFGPGTRLTVT.

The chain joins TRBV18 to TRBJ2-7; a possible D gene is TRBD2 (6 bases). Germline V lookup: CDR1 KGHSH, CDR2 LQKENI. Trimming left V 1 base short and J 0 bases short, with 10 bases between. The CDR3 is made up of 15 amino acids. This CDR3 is CASSPLAGSSYEQYF. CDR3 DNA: TGTGCCAGCTCACCACTTGCGGGGTCCTCCTACGAGCAGTACTTC.

In nucleotides, the CDR3 is TGTGCCAGCAGCTTAGAACTGAGCCGAACTGAAGCTTTCTTT. Translation: CASSLELSRTEAFF. V gene TRBV7-8 combines with J gene TRBJ1-1; no clear D. The CDR3 has 14 residues. The germline V gene has CDR1 SGHVS and CDR2 FQNEAQ. V lost 1 base, J lost 5 bases, and 11 bases lay in between.

The CDR3 bases are TGTGCCAGCACCCCTTGGAGACAATCAGGGGGAAGGGGGGCGCTTGGGGCCAACGTCCTGACTTTC. Translation gives CASTPWRQSGGRGALGANVLTF. V is TRBV7-3 and J is TRBJ2-6, with D tentatively TRBD1 (7 bases). V dropped 7 bases and J dropped 3 bases, with 34 bases sitting between them. CDR1 is SGHTA, CDR2 FQGTGA, per germline. The CDR3 is made up of 22 amino acids.